This section outlines one T cell receptor beta chain sequence together with its context. Its matching antigen is unknown. Assay used: immunoSEQ multiplex PCR; TCRdb lists only in-frame clones, some missing. Of under 80,000 clones listed, roughly nine tenths are singletons. There are 16 residues in the CDR3. V was trimmed by 7 bases and J by 1 base, leaving 19 bases between them. The germline CDR1 and CDR2 sequences are MDHEN and SYDVKM. This entry comes from a study of OX40 agonist ivuxolimab in advanced cancers. Study overall: Dose-escalation cases comprised hepatocellular carcinoma, melanoma, renal cell or head and neck cancer. Study findings and constraints: Among patients with partial responses at 0.1-3.0 mg/kg, clonal expansion was among the lowest. Both blood CD4+ and CD8+ T cells showed clonal growth by week 6 at 0.1 to 3.0 mg/kg.

The specimen comprised CD4+ or CD8+ T cells sorted from blood, sampled in a trial of the OX40 agonist ivuxolimab. The receptor was derived from an adult with an advanced solid tumor such as melanoma, head and neck, liver or kidney cancer. The chain combines TRBV28 with TRBJ1-1, with D unresolved. CDR3 sequence reads: CASKLVDYGRNTEAFF. CDR3 DNA sequence: TGTGCCAGCAAGTTGGTGGACTACGGGAGGAACACTGAAGCTTTCTTT.